The 16 T cell receptor beta chains in this list originate from one sample, sequenced in a study of cytomegalovirus exposure and HLA in healthy donors. The primer mix had 60 Vbeta and 13 Jbeta primers. The protocol was immunoSEQ multiplex PCR, while the TCRdb copy is restricted to in-frame clones and leaves out a portion. The repertoire has fewer than 100,000 clones, 79% of them found once; the top ten carry 3.8%. Source material: PBMCs. The receptor source for this set is a woman aged 40 to 50 in good health and CMV-seronegative.

This clone has only a few counts. The chain combines TRBV28 with TRBJ1-1, with 8 bases aligning to TRBD1. Germline trimming cut 7 bases from V and 2 bases from J; bases unmatched to any gene: 12. The CDR3 totals 16 residues. Germline values: CDR1 MDHEN, CDR2 SYDVKM. This CDR3 is CASNSWTGQINTEAFF. The CDR3 bases are TGTGCCAGCAACTCTTGGACAGGGCAGATAAACACTGAAGCTTTCTTT.

This clone was seen more than once but under ten times. J is TRBJ1-5 and V is TRBV30; the match to TRBD1 covers 7 bases. The CDR3 has 12 residues. V lost 4 bases and J lost 7; bases outside the gene matches: 4. Germline CDR1 reads GTSNPN; CDR2 reads SVGIG (reference sequence). The CDR3 DNA reads TGTGCCTGGAATGACAGGGAACAGCCCCAGCATTTT. Translating it yields CAWNDREQPQHF.

This chain links TRBV7-6 with TRBJ1-2; TRBD1 is a possible D gene (5 bases). The CDR3 totals 16 residues. The germline V gene has CDR1 SGHVS and CDR2 FNYEAQ. Trimming took 5 bases from V and 4 from J, leaving 20 bases between them. The CDR3: CASSPIRGGAPYGYTF. In nucleotides, the CDR3 is TGTGCCAGCAGCCCTATTAGGGGTGGGGCTCCCTATGGCTACACCTTC.

The rearrangement links TRBV28 to TRBJ2-1; 8 positions agree with TRBD1. The CDR3 length is 13 residues. The V and J ends lost 7 bases and 9 bases, in that order; junction bases with no gene match: 8. Per the germline V gene, CDR1 is MDHEN and CDR2 is SYDVKM. The CDR3 is CASNRQGSLEQFF. The CDR3 region has the DNA TGTGCCAGCAACCGACAGGGGTCGCTTGAGCAGTTCTTC.

The chain joins TRBV7-6 to TRBJ2-5; 7 nucleotides align to TRBD2. The CDR3 runs 15 residues. V lost 1 base to trimming and J lost 0 bases; unmatched junction nucleotides: 2. In germline, CDR1 is SGHVS, CDR2 FNYEAQ. The CDR3 region is CASSLVGGYQETQYF. CDR3 DNA sequence: TGTGCCAGCAGCTTAGTGGGGGGGTACCAAGAGACCCAGTACTTC.

The CDR3 DNA follows: TGCGCCAGCAGCTTGGGGGCAGGGGACACTGAAGCTTTCTTT. As protein: CASSLGAGDTEAFF. The J gene is TRBJ1-1, the V gene TRBV5-1; D possibly corresponds to TRBD1 (6 bases). This CDR3 comprises 14 residues. V lost 0 bases, J lost 3 bases, and 9 bases lay in between. Germline CDR1 is SGHRS and CDR2 is YFSETQ. The whole variable domain, remainder taken from reference TRBV5-1 and TRBJ1-1, is KAGVTQTPRYLIKTRGQQVTLSCSPISGHRSVSWYQQTPGQGLQFLFEYFSETQRNKGNFPGRFSGRQFSNSRSEMNVSTLELGDSALYLCASSLGAGDTEAFFGQGTRLTVV.

The rearrangement links TRBV6-5 to TRBJ2-1; D is perhaps TRBD1 (6 bases). Per the germline V gene, CDR1 is MNHEY and CDR2 is SVGAGI. The ends were cut back, 4 bases at V and 6 bases at J, with 13 bases in the middle. This CDR3 has 14 residues. The CDR3, as DNA: TGTGCCAGCAGTTTACAGGGTTACCCCAATGAGCAGTTCTTC. Protein: CASSLQGYPNEQFF.

As for this clone: The junction differs from germline at one of its ends, possibly a read error. The chain links TRBV28 to TRBJ1-5, with 9 bases matching TRBD1. The CDR3 consists of 14 residues. Germline loops: CDR1 MDHEN, CDR2 SYDVKM. CDR3 coding DNA: TGTGCCAGCATAGGTGGACAGGGGAGTCAGCCCCAGAATTTT. This codes for CASIGGQGSQPQNF.

The chain couples TRBV6-5 to TRBJ1-2; TRBD1 agrees at 10 bases. This CDR3 region has 12 residues. The J segment lost 13 bases and the V segment lost 4 bases, leaving 6 bases of the junction unmatched. Germline CDR1 MNHEY, CDR2 SVGAGI. The CDR3 is CASSLTGTGVTF. CDR3 DNA sequence: TGTGCCAGCAGTTTAACCGGGACAGGGGTCACCTTC.

The chain couples TRBV6-1 to TRBJ1-4; D is ambiguous. Germline CDR1 and CDR2: MNHNS and SASEGT. The V end was cut by 4 bases, the J end by 8 bases, with 17 bases between. The CDR3 covers 15 residues. CDR3 residues: CASSGWEGGVEKLFF. CDR3 nucleotides: TGTGCCAGCAGTGGGTGGGAGGGTGGGGTCGAAAAACTGTTTTTT.

V and J are TRBV25-1 and TRBJ1-5; 7 nucleotides agree with TRBD1. Germline CDR1 is MGHDK and CDR2 is SYGVNS. The CDR3 runs 15 residues. V lost 6 bases and J lost 7; bases outside the gene matches: 12. Here the CDR3 DNA reads TGTGCCAGCAGACAATCAGGACAGGCTGCCCAGCCCCAGCATTTT. Protein product: CASRQSGQAAQPQHF.

To note about this clone: The junction differs from germline at one of its ends, possibly a read error. J is TRBJ1-2 and V is TRBV30; D possibly corresponds to TRBD1 (5 bases). Germline CDR1 and CDR2: GTSNPN and SVGIG (reference sequence). This CDR3 has 13 amino acids. The chain's CDR3 is CAWSGGANYGYPF. CDR3 bases: TGTGCCTGGAGTGGTGGGGCTAACTATGGCTACCCCTTC.

CDR3 nucleotide sequence: TGTGCCAGCAGCCCCTTATTTTCTGGAAACACCATATATTTT. Translated, it gives CASSPLFSGNTIYF. This chain links TRBV9 with TRBJ1-3; no clear D. The CDR3 contains 14 residues. The germline gives CDR1 SGDLS, CDR2 YYNGEE. Trimming took 4 bases from V and 1 from J, leaving 9 bases between them.

The chain employs TRBV5-1 and TRBJ2-5, with 11 nucleotides matching TRBD1. J was trimmed by 1 base and V by 2 bases; bases with no gene match: 1. This CDR3 has 15 amino acids. Germline CDR1 and CDR2: SGHRS and YFSETQ. CDR3 loop: CASSFGTGGQETQYF. In nucleotides, the CDR3 is TGCGCCAGCAGCTTCGGGACAGGGGGCCAAGAGACCCAGTACTTC.

Concerning this clone: A junction end diverges from the germline sequence, so it may reflect a read error. The gene calls are TRBV7-7 and TRBJ2-2; D not resolved. The CDR3 consists of 11 residues. Germline values: CDR1 SSHAT, CDR2 FNYEAQ (reference sequence). CDR3 sequence (DNA): TGTGCTAGCAGCTCTACCGGGGAGCTGTTTTTT. This codes for CASSSTGELFF.

The chain links TRBV5-8 to TRBJ1-5, with D perhaps matching TRBD1 (6 bases). The CDR3 is 14 amino acids. The ends were cut back, 5 bases at V and 9 bases at J, with 18 bases in the middle. Germline lookup yields CDR1 SGHTS and CDR2 YDEGEE. In DNA form, the CDR3 reads TGTGCCAGCAGTTACGGGACACAAAAGGGGCCCCAGCATTTT. Encoded protein: CASSYGTQKGPQHF.